This T cell receptor beta chain was identified in a study of blood T cells in healthy people across ages. Of note for this clonotype: Its antigen is unknown.

Findings and limits, study-wide: Long-lived donors carried more naive CD4+ cells and greater diversity than aged donors. Higher naive T cell percentage went strongly together with higher TCR beta diversity. TCR beta diversity per million T cells fell roughly linearly with age.

For the second PCR, which ran for about 7 to 11 cycles, a sample-barcoded 5' primer and a J-beta primer mix were used. MiXCR was run by TCRdb on the 5' RACE reads, yielding one entry per CDR3 protein. The data contain hundreds of thousands of distinct CDR3 sequences, approximately 67% of them singletons. CDR3 length equals 15 residues. The V gene lost 5 bases and the J gene lost 0 bases, with 14 bases spanning the gap. The germline V gene has CDR1 DFQATT and CDR2 SNEGSKA (reference sequence). The sequencing sample was made of blood. The V call is TRBV20-1, the J call TRBJ2-1; D is unclear. The clonotype was recovered from a man aged 25 to 40 in good health. The CDR3 coding sequence is TGCAGTGCTGTGGGCGGAACGAGCTCCTACAATGAGCAGTTCTTC. It translates to CSAVGGTSSYNEQFF.